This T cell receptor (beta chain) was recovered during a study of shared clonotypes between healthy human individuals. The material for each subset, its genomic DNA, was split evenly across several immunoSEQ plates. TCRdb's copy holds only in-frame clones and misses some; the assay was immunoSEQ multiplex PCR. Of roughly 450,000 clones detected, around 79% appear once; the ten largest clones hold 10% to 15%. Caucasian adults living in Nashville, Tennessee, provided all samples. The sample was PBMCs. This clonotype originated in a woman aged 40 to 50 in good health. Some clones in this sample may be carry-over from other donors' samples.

In DNA form, the CDR3 reads TGTGCCAGCAGCTTAGGTAGCGCCAGCTCCTACGAGCAGTACTTC. As protein: CASSLGSASSYEQYF. This chain joins TRBV7-8 and TRBJ2-7; D is possibly TRBD2 (5 bases). CDR1 and CDR2 (germline): SGHVS, FQNEAQ. Trimming cost V 1 base and J 0 bases, with 10 bases left between them. This CDR3 spans 15 amino acids.